Sequencing of this T cell receptor (beta chain) was carried out in a study of early T cells in non-severe SARS-CoV-2 infection. Study-level information: Bulk RNA isolated from unsorted whole blood underwent sequencing; chains were not paired. Study-wide points: Using VDJdb, the matching emphasized anti-spike CD8 responses while missing private and CD4 specificities.

This clonotype has ten or more counts. Its antigen is unidentified. Researchers attached unique molecular identifiers to individual cDNA molecules. TCRdb re-called the 5' RACE reads through MiXCR, storing one row per CDR3 protein. The sample holds some 23,000 distinct CDR3 sequences, roughly 4.8% seen once. The germline V gene has CDR1 MDHEN and CDR2 SYDVKM. Trimming removed 3 bases from V and 2 bases from J; junction bases left unmatched: 9. CDR3 length: 18 amino acids. The clonotype originates from an adult who was a healthcare worker with PCR-confirmed SARS-CoV-2 infection or an uninfected control (not recorded which). The specimen sequenced was whole blood. This chain uses TRBV28 with TRBJ2-3, with 12 positions matching TRBD2. The CDR3 region has the DNA TGTGCCAGCAGTTTCGTAACTAGCGGGGGGCGGAACACAGATACGCAGTATTTT. Translated, it gives CASSFVTSGGRNTDTQYF.